Presented here are 8 T cell receptor beta chains from one specimen sequenced in a study of regulatory T cells. Whole-study findings and limits: In CD3G-deficient patients, conventional CD4+ T cells were enriched for hydrophobic CDR3 residues at positions 6 and 7.

These receptors are not linked to any known antigen. The PCR used 52 TRBV and 13 TRBJ primers. The method was immunoSEQ multiplex PCR; TCRdb's version includes in-frame clones alone and lacks a portion of them. The sample carries approximately 37,000 clones, about 91% recorded once. Sequenced: conventional CD4+ T cells sorted from blood. These receptors were collected from a young adult with CD3G deficiency.

The V call is TRBV10-3, the J call TRBJ1-1; the D is unclear. Germline-derived CDR1 and CDR2 are ENHRY and SYGVKD. CDR3 length equals 14 residues. The V and J ends lost 5 bases and 6 bases respectively, with 16 bases between them. DNA for the CDR3: TGTGCCATCAGTCCCGGGTTTACGGGAGCTGAAGCTTTCTTT. Translating gives CAISPGFTGAEAFF.

The chain couples TRBV6-1 to TRBJ2-2; maybe TRBD2 (5 bases). The CDR3 spans 13 residues. Germline loops: CDR1 MNHNS, CDR2 SASEGT. Trimming left V 9 bases short and J 5 bases short, with 13 bases between. CDR3 in DNA: TGTGCCAGTGCGTGGAGCGGAACCGGGGAGCTGTTTTTT. Translation gives CASAWSGTGELFF.

The V call is TRBV19, the J call TRBJ2-3; tentatively, D is TRBD2 (6 bases). Trimming pared 6 bases from V and 0 bases from J, leaving 13 bases between. This CDR3 region has 15 residues. CDR1 LNHDA and CDR2 SQIVND come from the germline V gene (reference sequence). The CDR3 DNA is TGTGCCAGTAGCCACCCAGGGACTAGCACAGATACGCAGTATTTT. This translates into CASSHPGTSTDTQYF.

The chain has TRBV5-1 and TRBJ2-2, with D hard to call. Per the germline V gene, CDR1 is SGHRS and CDR2 is YFSETQ. Trimming took off 0 bases at V and 2 bases at J, with 5 bases between the two ends. The CDR3 extends over 14 amino acids. Here the CDR3 reads CASSLAFNTGELFF. The DNA for the CDR3 is TGCGCCAGCAGCTTGGCCTTTAACACCGGGGAGCTGTTTTTT.

This clone was seen a single time. The chain has TRBV28 and TRBJ2-1; TRBD2 might be the D (5 bases). Trimming pared 10 bases from V and 7 bases from J, leaving 20 bases between. The CDR3 extends over 14 amino acids. Germline assignment: CDR1 MDHEN and CDR2 SYDVKM. The CDR3 loop reads CATASREGRNEQFF. For the CDR3, the DNA is TGTGCCACCGCGAGTAGAGAGGGAAGGAATGAGCAGTTCTTC.

The chain is built from TRBV5-1 and TRBJ2-3; weak D call: TRBD1 (5 bases). The CDR3 runs to 13 residues. Germline CDR1 is SGHRS and CDR2 is YFSETQ. Between the trimmed V and J ends, which lost 3 bases and 5 bases, there was a span of 10 bases. The CDR3: CASSSSGQDTQYF. CDR3 nucleotides: TGCGCCAGCAGCTCGTCTGGACAAGATACGCAGTATTTT.

This chain uses TRBV5-1 with TRBJ2-1; 7 bases fit TRBD2. CDR1 and CDR2 from the germline V gene are SGHRS and YFSETQ. J was trimmed by 8 bases and V by 0 bases; bases with no gene match: 8. This CDR3 has 15 amino acids. In DNA, the CDR3 is TGCGCCAGCAGCTTGGGCAGCGGGGTTAGTTATGAGCAGTTCTTC. Translated, it gives CASSLGSGVSYEQFF.

This clone was counted a single time. J is TRBJ2-6 and V is TRBV7-9; maybe TRBD1 (5 bases). Between the trimmed V and J ends, which lost 2 bases and 3 bases, there was a span of 11 bases. The CDR3 extends over 16 amino acids. The germline V gene has CDR1 SEHNR and CDR2 FQNEAQ (reference sequence). The CDR3 coding sequence is TGTGCCAGCAGCTTACCAGGGAACGGTGGGGCCAACGTCCTGACTTTC. Its protein is CASSLPGNGGANVLTF.